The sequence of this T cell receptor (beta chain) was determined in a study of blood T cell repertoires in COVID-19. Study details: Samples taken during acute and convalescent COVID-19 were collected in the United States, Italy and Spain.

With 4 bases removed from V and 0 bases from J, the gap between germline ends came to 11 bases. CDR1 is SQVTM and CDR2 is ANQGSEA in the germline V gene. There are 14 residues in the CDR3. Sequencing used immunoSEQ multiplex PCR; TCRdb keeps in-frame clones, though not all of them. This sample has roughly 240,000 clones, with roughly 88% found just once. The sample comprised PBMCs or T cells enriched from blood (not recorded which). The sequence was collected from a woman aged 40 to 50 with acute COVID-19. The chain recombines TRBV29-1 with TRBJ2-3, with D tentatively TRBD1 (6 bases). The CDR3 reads CSVGWGPSTDTQYF. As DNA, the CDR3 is TGCAGCGTTGGTTGGGGGCCTAGCACAGATACGCAGTATTTT.